The text below deals with one T cell receptor (beta chain). One heparinised blood draw averaging about 116 mL was given by each donor. Sequencing targeted expressed TCRB transcripts, as all isolated RNA had been reverse transcribed. The table came from immunoSEQ multiplex PCR; TCRdb's copy has only in-frame clones and leaves some out. This sample yields about 260,000 clones, of which 68% are seen a single time; 0.053% belongs to the top ten. The data stem from a study of beta chain features in type 1 diabetes. The CDR3 loop spans 12 amino acids. V lost 7 bases and J lost 4, with 10 bases in between. CDR1 is SQVTM and CDR2 is ANQGSEA in the germline V gene.

The sequencing input was naive CD4+ T cells from blood. The sequence derives from a man aged 30 to 45 in good health. The chain uses TRBV29-1 and TRBJ1-4; D gene ambiguous. CDR3 in DNA: TGCAGCGCCGGTGGCAGTAATGAAAAACTGTTTTTT. As protein: CSAGGSNEKLFF.